Listed below are T cell receptor beta chains from one sample, sequenced in a study of CD8 T cells in ankylosing spondylitis. A single record per CDR3 protein comes from TCRdb applying MiXCR to the 5' RACE reads. The sample holds under 450,000 distinct CDR3 sequences; roughly 18% are singletons and the top ten take approximately 0.93%. Material: blood, either unsorted or a sorted T cell fraction (not recorded which). The receptors come from a male donor with ankylosing spondylitis. CDR3s include the opening cysteine and the closing phenylalanine or tryptophan. A D gene is named only where the DNA matches it firmly. Not every row has a clone size; where given, it reads once, few, many or a size class.

few,TRBV20-1,NA,TRBJ2-5,TGCAGTGCTGGACTATATTCTACAGGGGCACCACAAGAGACCCAGTACTTC,CSAGLYSTGAPQETQYF
few,TRBV7-8,TRBD2,TRBJ2-5,TGTGCCAGCAGCCTGAGGGTGACTAGCGGCCAAGAGACCCAGTACTTC,CASSLRVTSGQETQYF
few,TRBV6-4,TRBD1,TRBJ2-5,TGTGCCAGCAGTGACTCGAGGAGGACAGGGGGGTCCACTTATTGGGAGGCCCAGTACTTC,CASSDSRRTGGSTYWEAQYF
NA,TRBV6-2/TRBV6-3,NA,TRBJ2-1,TGTGCCAGCACCCTCGGGGGAAAAGGGACCACCGTTTCTTCCTACAATGAGCAGTTCTTC,CASTLGGKGTTVSSYNEQFF
few,TRBV3-1,NA,TRBJ1-2,TGTGCCAGCAGCCAGCAGTCTCCCTATGGCTACACCTTC,CASSQQSPYGYTF
NA,TRBV5-1,TRBD2,TRBJ2-7,TGCGCCAGCAGCATATACCGGACTAGCGGGGTTCCCTACGAGCAGTACTTC,CASSIYRTSGVPYEQYF
few,TRBV3-1,NA,TRBJ2-5,TGTGCCAGCAGCCAGGGCAGTCAAGAGACCCAGTACTTC,CASSQGSQETQYF
few,TRBV20-1,TRBD1,TRBJ1-4,TGCAGTGCGCCGACAGGGAAGTTGACTAATGAAAAACTGTTTTTT,CSAPTGKLTNEKLFF
few,TRBV5-1,TRBD2,TRBJ2-4,TGCGCCAGCAGCTTGGCCGGCGCGGGGACGGGGGGCATTCAGTACTTC,CASSLAGAGTGGIQYF
many,TRBV5-1,NA,TRBJ2-1,TGCGCCAGCGGGGACAACTCCTACAATGAGCAGTTCTTC,CASGDNSYNEQFF
few,TRBV18,NA,TRBJ2-5,TGTGCCAGCTCACCACAGCAAGAGACCCAGTACTTC,CASSPQQETQYF
many,TRBV4-3,NA,TRBJ1-5,TGCGCCAGCAGCCAAAATCGGGACGTCGATAGCAATCAGCCCCAGCATTTT,CASSQNRDVDSNQPQHF
few,TRBV4-1,NA,TRBJ1-4,TGCGCCAGCAGCCAAGGAAGGGTAAACGAAAAACTGTTTTTT,CASSQGRVNEKLFF
NA,TRBV20-1,NA,TRBJ1-1,TGCAGTGCTAGAGAGGATGGGCGGATGAACACTGAAGCTTTCTTT,CSAREDGRMNTEAFF
NA,TRBV11-2,NA,TRBJ2-2,TGTGCCAGCAGTCCCAGGGCACCAGGGGCCGGGGAGCTGTTTTTT,CASSPRAPGAGELFF
NA,TRBV6-2/TRBV6-3,NA,TRBJ2-3,TGTGCCAGCAGTCGGCTGGGGAAAGATACGCAGTATTTT,CASSRLGKDTQYF
few,TRBV6-2/TRBV6-3,TRBD1,TRBJ1-1,TGTGCCAGCAGGAAGGACAGGATGGAGTACACTGAAGCTTTCTTT,CASRKDRMEYTEAFF
NA,TRBV2,NA,TRBJ1-1,TGTGCCAGCAATTCGGGTGGCAGCGGGAACACTGAAGCTTTCTTT,CASNSGGSGNTEAFF
few,TRBV9,TRBD1,TRBJ1-1,TGTGCCAGCACTCGACAGGGGTCGGTAACTGAAGCTTTCTTT,CASTRQGSVTEAFF
few,TRBV20-1,TRBD2,TRBJ2-7,TGCAGTGCTAGACTGGCTAGCGGGAGGGCCACCTACGAGCAGTACTTC,CSARLASGRATYEQYF
few,TRBV2,TRBD1,TRBJ1-2,TGTGCCAGCAGTGGGGACAGGACTAACTATGGCTACACCTTC,CASSGDRTNYGYTF
NA,TRBV11-1,NA,TRBJ2-1,TGTGCCATGGGCCCGGGGGGACAGGACAATGAGCAGTTCTTC,CAMGPGGQDNEQFF
NA,TRBV7-3,NA,TRBJ1-1,TGTGCCAGCAGCTTATCCGGGGGCGTCACTGAAGCTTTCTTT,CASSLSGGVTEAFF
NA,TRBV6-1,NA,TRBJ2-3,TGTGCCAGCAGTCGAGGCGGGGGCGGGCACACAGATACGCAGTATTTT,CASSRGGGGHTDTQYF
NA,TRBV19,NA,TRBJ2-1,TGTGCCAGTCGGTTGGCGGGGATCGGGAATGAGCAGTTCTTC,CASRLAGIGNEQFF
NA,TRBV24-1,NA,TRBJ2-1,TGTGCCACCAGTGATACAAAGACAGGAGGCAATGAGCAGTTCTTC,CATSDTKTGGNEQFF